This T cell receptor (beta chain) originates from a study of control samples from healthy donors and cancer patients. Germline V gene data show CDR1 as SGHTA and CDR2 as FQGNSA. V lost 0 bases and J 4 bases, leaving 12 bases between the germline ends. This CDR3 is 15 amino acids long. Clones were sequenced by immunoSEQ multiplex PCR, and TCRdb holds only the in-frame ones, with some missing. The sample lists under 20,000 clones, roughly 80% occurring once. This chain joins TRBV7-2 and TRBJ1-2, with D perhaps matching TRBD1 (6 bases). This receptor was obtained from a woman aged 70-85 years with lung cancer. Sequences were obtained from PBMCs. Here the CDR3 reads CASSLAGAGVYGYTF. The CDR3 DNA is TGTGCCAGCAGCTTAGCGGGGGCAGGGGTCTATGGCTACACCTTC.